This T cell receptor beta chain stems from a study of blood T cell repertoires in COVID-19. The CDR3 runs 13 residues. The V end lost 2 bases, the J end lost 5 bases, and 9 bases lay between the germline ends. In germline, CDR1 is MNHEY, CDR2 SVGAGI. Notes on this clone: Other DNA sequences in this sample translate to the same CDR3.

Authors' processing steps: The assay estimated nucleated cells by amplifying reference gene primers. Data came from immunoSEQ multiplex PCR; TCRdb stores just in-frame clones and leaves some out. That table gives V, J and clone size, and the DNA gave D and trimming. The data contain 450,000 or so clones, roughly 89% of them singletons. This TCR was recovered from a man between 18 and 29 years old with COVID-19, enrolled during active disease. The chain couples TRBV6-5 to TRBJ1-2; a possible D gene is TRBD1 (6 bases). Sequencing input: peripheral blood. CDR3 loop: CASSYRRGYGYTF. In DNA, the CDR3 is TGTGCCAGCAGTTACCGCAGGGGATATGGCTACACCTTC.